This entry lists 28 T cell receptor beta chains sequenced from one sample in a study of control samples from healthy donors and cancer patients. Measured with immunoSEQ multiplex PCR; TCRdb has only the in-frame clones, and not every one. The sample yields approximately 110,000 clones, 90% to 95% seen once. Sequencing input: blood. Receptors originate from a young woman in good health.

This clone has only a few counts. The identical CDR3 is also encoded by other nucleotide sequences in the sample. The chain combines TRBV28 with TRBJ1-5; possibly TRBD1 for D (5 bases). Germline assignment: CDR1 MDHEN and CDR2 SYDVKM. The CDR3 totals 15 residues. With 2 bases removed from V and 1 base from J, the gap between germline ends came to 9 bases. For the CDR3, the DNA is TGTGCCAGCAGTTTAATCCAGGGCAGCAATCAGCCCCAGCATTTT. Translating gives CASSLIQGSNQPQHF.

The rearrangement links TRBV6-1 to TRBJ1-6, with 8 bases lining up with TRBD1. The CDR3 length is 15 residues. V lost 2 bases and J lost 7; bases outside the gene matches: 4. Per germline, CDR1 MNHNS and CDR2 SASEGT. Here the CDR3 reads CASSEWRTGNSPLHF. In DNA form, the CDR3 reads TGTGCCAGCAGTGAATGGCGGACAGGGAATTCACCCCTCCACTTT.

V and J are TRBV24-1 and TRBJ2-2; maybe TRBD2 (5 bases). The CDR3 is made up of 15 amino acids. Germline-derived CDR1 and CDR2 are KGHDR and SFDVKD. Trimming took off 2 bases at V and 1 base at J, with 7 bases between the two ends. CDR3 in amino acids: CATSDSGKNTGELFF. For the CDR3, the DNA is TGTGCCACCAGTGATTCCGGGAAGAACACCGGGGAGCTGTTTTTT.

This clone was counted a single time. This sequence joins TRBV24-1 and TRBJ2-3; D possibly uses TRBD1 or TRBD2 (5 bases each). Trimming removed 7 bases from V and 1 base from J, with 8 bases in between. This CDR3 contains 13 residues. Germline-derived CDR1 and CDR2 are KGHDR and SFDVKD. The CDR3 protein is CATSMGRTDTQYF. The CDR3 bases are TGTGCCACCAGCATGGGACGCACAGATACGCAGTATTTT.

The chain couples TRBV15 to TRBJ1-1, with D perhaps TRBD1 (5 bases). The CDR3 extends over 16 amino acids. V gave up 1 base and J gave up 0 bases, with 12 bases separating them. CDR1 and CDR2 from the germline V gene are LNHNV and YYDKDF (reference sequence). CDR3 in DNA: TGTGCCACCAGCAGAGGAAGGGGCCTTATGAACACTGAAGCTTTCTTT. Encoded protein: CATSRGRGLMNTEAFF. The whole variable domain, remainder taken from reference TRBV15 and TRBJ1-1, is DAMVIQNPRYQVTQFGKPVTLSCSQTLNHNVMYWYQQKSSQAPKLLFHYYDKDFNNEADTPDNFQSRRPNTSFCFLDIRSPGLGDTAMYLCATSRGRGLMNTEAFFGQGTRLTVV.

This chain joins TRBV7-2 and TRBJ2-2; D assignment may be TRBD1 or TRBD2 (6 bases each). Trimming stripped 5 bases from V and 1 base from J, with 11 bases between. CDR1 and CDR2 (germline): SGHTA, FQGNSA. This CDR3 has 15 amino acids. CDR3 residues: CASSRRGLNTGELFF. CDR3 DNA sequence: TGTGCCAGCAGCCGTCGGGGGCTGAACACCGGGGAGCTGTTTTTT.

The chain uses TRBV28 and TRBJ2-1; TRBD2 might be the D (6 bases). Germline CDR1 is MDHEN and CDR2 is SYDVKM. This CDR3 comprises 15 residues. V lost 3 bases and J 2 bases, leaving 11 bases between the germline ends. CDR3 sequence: CASSLRGNAYNEQFF. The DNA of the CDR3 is TGTGCCAGCAGTTTGCGGGGAAACGCCTACAATGAGCAGTTCTTC.

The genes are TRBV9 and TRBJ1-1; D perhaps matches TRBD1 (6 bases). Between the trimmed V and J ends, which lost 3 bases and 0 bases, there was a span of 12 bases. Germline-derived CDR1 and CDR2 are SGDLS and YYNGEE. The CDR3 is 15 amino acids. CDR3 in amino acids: CASSEGTPLNTEAFF. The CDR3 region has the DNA TGTGCCAGCAGCGAGGGGACACCCTTGAACACTGAAGCTTTCTTT.

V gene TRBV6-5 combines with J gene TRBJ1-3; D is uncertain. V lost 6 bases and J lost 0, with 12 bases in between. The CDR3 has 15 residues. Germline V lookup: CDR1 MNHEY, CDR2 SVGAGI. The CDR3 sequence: CASSQGRNSGNTIYF. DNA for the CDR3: TGTGCCAGCAGCCAAGGACGGAACTCTGGAAACACCATATATTTT.

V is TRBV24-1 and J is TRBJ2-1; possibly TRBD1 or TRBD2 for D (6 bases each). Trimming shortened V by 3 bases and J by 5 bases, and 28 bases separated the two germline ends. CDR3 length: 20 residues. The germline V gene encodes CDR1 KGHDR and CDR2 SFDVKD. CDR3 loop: CATSDPRNRQGSGGNNEQFF. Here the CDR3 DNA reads TGTGCCACCAGTGATCCAAGGAATAGGCAGGGGAGCGGCGGGAACAATGAGCAGTTCTTC.

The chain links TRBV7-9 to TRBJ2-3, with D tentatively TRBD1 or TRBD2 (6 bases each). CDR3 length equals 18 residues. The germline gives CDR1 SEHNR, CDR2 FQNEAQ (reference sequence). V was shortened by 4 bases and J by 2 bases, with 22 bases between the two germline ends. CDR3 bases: TGTGCCAGCAGCTCCGTCGGGGGCCTCCACTCGACCACAGATACGCAGTATTTT. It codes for CASSSVGGLHSTTDTQYF.

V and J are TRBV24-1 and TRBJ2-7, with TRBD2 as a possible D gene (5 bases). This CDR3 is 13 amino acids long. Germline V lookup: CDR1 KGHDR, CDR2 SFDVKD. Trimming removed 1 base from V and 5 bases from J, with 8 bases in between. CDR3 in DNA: TGTGCCACCAGTGATTTCGGGGAAAACGAGCAGTACTTC. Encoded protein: CATSDFGENEQYF.

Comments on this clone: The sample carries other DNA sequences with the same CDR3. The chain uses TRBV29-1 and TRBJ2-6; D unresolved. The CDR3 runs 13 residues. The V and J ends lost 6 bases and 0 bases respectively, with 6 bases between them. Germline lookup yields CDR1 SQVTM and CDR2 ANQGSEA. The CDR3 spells CSVRSSGANVLTF. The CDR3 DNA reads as TGCAGCGTGAGAAGCTCTGGGGCCAACGTCCTGACTTTC. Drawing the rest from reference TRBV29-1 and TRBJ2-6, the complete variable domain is SAVISQKPSRDICQRGTSLTIQCQVDSQVTMMFWYRQQPGQSLTLIATANQGSEATYESGFVIDKFPISRPNLTFSTLTVSNMSPEDSSIYLCSVRSSGANVLTFGAGSRLTVL.

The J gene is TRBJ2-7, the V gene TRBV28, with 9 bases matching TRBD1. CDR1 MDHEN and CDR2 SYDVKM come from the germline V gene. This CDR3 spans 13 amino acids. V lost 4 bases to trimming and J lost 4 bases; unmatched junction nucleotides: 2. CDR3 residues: CASSSGQGYEQYF. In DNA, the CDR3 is TGTGCCAGCAGTTCGGGACAGGGATACGAGCAGTACTTC.

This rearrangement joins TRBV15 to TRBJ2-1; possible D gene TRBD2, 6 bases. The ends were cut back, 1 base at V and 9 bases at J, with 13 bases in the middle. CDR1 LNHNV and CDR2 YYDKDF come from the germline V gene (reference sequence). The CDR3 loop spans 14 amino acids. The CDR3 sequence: CATSRARRRAEQFF. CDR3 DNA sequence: TGTGCCACCAGCAGAGCACGGAGGAGGGCTGAGCAGTTCTTC.

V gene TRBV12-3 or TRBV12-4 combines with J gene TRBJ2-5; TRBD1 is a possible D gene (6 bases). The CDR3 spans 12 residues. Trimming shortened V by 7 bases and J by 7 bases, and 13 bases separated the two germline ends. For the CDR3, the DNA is TGTGCCAGCATGAACGAACAGGGGACCCAGTACTTC. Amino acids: CASMNEQGTQYF.

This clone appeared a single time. CDR3 nucleotides: TGTGCCAGTAGTATATACGGGACGATTACTGAAGCTTTCTTT. Translating gives CASSIYGTITEAFF. This chain joins TRBV19 and TRBJ1-1, with D perhaps TRBD1 (5 bases). Trimming shortened V by 2 bases and J by 5 bases, and 12 bases separated the two germline ends. The length of the CDR3 is 14 residues. The germline V gene has CDR1 LNHDA and CDR2 SQIVND (reference sequence). Full variable domain (rest looked up from reference TRBV19 and TRBJ1-1): DGGITQSPKYLFRKEGQNVTLSCEQNLNHDAMYWYRQDPGQGLRLIYYSQIVNDFQKGDIAEGYSVSREKKESFPLTVTSAQKNPTAFYLCASSIYGTITEAFFGQGTRLTVV.

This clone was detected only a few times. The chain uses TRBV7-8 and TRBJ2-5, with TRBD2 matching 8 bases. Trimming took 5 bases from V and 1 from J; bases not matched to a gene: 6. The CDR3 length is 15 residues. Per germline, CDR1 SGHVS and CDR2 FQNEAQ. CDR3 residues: CASSPRGASQETQYF. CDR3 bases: TGTGCCAGCAGCCCGCGGGGGGCTTCCCAAGAGACCCAGTACTTC.

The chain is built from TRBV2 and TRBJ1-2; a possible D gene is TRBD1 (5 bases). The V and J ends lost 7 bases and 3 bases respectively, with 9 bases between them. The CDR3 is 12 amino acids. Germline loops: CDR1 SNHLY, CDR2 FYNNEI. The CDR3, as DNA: TGTGCCAGCACCCAGGGATACTATGGCTACACCTTC. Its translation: CASTQGYYGYTF.

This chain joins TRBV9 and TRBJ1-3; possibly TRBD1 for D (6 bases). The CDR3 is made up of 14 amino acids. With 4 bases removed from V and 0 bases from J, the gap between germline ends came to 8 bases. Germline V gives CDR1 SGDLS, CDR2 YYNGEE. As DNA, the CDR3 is TGTGCCAGCAGCCAGGGGACCTCTGGAAACACCATATATTTT. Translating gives CASSQGTSGNTIYF.

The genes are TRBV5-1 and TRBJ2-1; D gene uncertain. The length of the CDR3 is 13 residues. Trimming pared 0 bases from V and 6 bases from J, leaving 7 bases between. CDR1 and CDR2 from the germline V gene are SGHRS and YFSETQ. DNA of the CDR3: TGCGCCAGCAGCTTGGGGCAGCGCAATGAGCAGTTCTTC. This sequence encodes CASSLGQRNEQFF.

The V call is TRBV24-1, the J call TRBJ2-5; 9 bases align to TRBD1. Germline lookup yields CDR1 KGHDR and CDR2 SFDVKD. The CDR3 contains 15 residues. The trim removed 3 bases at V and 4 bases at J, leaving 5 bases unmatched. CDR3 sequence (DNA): TGTGCCACCAGTGATCGGGACAGGGAGGGAGAGACCCAGTACTTC. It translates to CATSDRDREGETQYF.

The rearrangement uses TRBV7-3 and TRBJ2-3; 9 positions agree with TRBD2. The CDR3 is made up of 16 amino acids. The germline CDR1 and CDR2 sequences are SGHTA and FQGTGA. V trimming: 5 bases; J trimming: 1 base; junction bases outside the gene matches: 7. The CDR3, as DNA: TGTGCCAGCAGCCCAAGCCGGACTAGCGGCACAGATACGCAGTATTTT. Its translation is CASSPSRTSGTDTQYF. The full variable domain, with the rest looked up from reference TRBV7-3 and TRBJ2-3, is GAGVSQTPSNKVTEKGKYVELRCDPISGHTALYWYRQSLGQGPEFLIYFQGTGAADDSGLPNDRFFAVRPEGSVSTLKIQRTERGDSAVYLCASSPSRTSGTDTQYFGPGTRLTVL.

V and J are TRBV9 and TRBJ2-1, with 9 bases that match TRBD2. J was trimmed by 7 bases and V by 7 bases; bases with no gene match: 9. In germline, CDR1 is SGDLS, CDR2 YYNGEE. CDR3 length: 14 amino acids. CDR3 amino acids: CASAPSGMVNEQFF. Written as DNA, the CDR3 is TGTGCCAGCGCGCCTAGCGGGATGGTGAATGAGCAGTTCTTC.

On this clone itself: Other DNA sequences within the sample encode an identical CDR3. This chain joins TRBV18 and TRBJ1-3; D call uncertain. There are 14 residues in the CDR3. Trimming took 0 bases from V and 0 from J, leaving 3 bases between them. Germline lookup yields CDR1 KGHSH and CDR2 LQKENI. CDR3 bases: TGTGCCAGCTCACCACCTAACTCTGGAAACACCATATATTTT. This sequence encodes CASSPPNSGNTIYF.

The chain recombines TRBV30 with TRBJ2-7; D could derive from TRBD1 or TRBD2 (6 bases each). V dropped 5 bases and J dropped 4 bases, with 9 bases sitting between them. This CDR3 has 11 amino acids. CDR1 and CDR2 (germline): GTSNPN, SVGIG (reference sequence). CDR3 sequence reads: CAWGGGYEQYF. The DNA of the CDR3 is TGTGCCTGGGGAGGGGGTTACGAGCAGTACTTC. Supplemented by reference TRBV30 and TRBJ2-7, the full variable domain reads SQTIHQWPATLVQPVGSPLSLECTVEGTSNPNLYWYRQAAGRGLQLLFYSVGIGQISSEVPQNLSASRPQDRQFILSSKKLLLSDSGFYLCAWGGGYEQYFGPGTRLTVT.

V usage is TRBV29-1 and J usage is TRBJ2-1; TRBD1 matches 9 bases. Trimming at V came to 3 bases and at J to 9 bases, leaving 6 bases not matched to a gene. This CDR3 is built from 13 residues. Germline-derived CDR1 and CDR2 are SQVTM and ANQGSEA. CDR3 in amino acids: CSVDSPQGAEQFF. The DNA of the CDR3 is TGCAGCGTTGATAGCCCACAGGGGGCTGAGCAGTTCTTC.

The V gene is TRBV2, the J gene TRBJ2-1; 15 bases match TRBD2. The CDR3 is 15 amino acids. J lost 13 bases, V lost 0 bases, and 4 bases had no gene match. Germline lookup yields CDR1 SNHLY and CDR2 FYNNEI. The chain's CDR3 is CASSEAGTSGGSQFF. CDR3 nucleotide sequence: TGTGCCAGCAGTGAAGCAGGGACTAGCGGGGGGAGTCAGTTCTTC.